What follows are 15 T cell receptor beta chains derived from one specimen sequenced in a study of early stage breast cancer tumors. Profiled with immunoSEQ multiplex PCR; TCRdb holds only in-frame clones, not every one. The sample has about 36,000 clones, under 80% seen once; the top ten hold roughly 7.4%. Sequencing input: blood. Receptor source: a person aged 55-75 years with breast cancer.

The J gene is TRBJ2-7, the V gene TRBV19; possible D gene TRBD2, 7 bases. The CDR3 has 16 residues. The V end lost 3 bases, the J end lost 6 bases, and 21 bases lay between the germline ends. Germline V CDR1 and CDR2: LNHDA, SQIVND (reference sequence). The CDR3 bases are TGTGCCAGTAGTATGATCCCTGGGCGGGGGCGTTCCGAGCAGTACTTC. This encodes CASSMIPGRGRSEQYF.

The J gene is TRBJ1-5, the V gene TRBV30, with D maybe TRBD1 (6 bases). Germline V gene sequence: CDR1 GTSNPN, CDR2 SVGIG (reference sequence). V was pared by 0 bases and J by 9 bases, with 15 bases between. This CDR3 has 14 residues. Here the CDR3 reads CAWSVRGSTGPQHF. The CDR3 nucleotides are TGTGCCTGGAGTGTCCGAGGGTCGACAGGGCCCCAGCATTTT.

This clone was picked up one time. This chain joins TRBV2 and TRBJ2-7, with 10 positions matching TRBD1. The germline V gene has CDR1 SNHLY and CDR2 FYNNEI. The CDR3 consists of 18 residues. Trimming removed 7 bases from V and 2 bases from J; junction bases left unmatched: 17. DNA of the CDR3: TGTGCCAGCACCTCCTCCGCAGTTGGGACAGGGGCCACCTACGAGCAGTACTTC. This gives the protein CASTSSAVGTGATYEQYF.

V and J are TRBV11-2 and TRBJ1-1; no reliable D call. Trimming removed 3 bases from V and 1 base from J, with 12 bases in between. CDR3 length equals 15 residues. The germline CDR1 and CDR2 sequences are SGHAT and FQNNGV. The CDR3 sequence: CASSFDGRPNTEAFF. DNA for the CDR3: TGTGCCAGCAGCTTTGACGGACGGCCGAACACTGAAGCTTTCTTT.

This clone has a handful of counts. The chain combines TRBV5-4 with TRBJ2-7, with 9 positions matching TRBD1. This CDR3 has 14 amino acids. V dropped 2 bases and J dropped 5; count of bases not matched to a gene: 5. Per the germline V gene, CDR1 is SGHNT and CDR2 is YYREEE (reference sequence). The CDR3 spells CASSLSGTGNEQYF. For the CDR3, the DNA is TGTGCCAGCAGCTTATCCGGGACAGGGAACGAGCAGTACTTC.

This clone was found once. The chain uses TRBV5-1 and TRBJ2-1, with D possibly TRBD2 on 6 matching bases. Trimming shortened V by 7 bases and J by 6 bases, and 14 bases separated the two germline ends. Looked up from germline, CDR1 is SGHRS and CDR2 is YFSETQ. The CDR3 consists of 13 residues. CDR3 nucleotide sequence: TGCGCCAGCGGAAGGAGCGGGCTCAATGAGCAGTTCTTC. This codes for CASGRSGLNEQFF.

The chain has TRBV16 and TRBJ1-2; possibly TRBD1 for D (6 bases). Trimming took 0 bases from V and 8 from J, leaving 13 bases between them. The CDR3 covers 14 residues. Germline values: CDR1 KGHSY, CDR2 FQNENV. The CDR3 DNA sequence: TGTGCCAGCAGCCAATCGACCATCGGGGGCGGCTACACCTTC. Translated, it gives CASSQSTIGGGYTF.

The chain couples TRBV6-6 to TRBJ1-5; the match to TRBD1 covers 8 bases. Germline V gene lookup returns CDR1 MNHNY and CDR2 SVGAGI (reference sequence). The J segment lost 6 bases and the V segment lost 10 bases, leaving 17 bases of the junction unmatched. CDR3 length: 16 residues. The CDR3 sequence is CATTPWPTDRGQPQHF. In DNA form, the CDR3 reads TGTGCCACCACGCCTTGGCCAACCGACAGGGGTCAGCCCCAGCATTTT.

CDR3 nucleotide sequence: TGTGCAAGTCGCGCACGCAGGACTGACAGCAATCAGCCCCAGCATTTT. This gives the protein CASRARRTDSNQPQHF. The chain is built from TRBV12-2 and TRBJ1-5. TRBV12-2 counts as a pseudogene. The CDR3 is made up of 16 amino acids.

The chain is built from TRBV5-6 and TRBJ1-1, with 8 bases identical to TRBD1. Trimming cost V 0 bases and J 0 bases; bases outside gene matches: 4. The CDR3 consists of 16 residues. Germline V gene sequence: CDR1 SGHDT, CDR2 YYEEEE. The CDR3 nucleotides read TGTGCCAGCAGCTTGGGACAGGGGCCCATGAACACTGAAGCTTTCTTT. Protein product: CASSLGQGPMNTEAFF.

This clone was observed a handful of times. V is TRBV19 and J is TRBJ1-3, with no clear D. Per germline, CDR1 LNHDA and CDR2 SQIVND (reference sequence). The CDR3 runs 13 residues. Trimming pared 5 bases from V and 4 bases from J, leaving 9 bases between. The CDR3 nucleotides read TGTGCCAGTAGTGCGACGGAAGGAAACACCATATATTTT. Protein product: CASSATEGNTIYF.

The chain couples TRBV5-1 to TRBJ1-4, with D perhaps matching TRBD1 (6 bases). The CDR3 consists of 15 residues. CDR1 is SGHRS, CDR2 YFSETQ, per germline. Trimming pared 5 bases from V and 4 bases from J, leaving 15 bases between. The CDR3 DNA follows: TGCGCCAGCAGAGTCGGGGGACACGGTAATGAAAAACTGTTTTTT. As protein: CASRVGGHGNEKLFF.

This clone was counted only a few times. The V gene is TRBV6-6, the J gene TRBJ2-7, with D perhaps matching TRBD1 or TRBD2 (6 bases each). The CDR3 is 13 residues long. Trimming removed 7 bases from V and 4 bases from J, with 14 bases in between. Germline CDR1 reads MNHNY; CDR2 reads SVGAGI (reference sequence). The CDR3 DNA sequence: TGTGCCAGCACTACGGGGGCCGGTTACGAGCAGTACTTC. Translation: CASTTGAGYEQYF.

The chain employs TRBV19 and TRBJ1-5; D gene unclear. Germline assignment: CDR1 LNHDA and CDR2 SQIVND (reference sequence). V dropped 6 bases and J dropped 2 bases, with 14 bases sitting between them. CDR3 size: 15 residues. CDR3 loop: CASSDGGSRNQPQHF. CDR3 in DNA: TGTGCCAGTAGCGACGGAGGTTCCCGCAATCAGCCCCAGCATTTT.

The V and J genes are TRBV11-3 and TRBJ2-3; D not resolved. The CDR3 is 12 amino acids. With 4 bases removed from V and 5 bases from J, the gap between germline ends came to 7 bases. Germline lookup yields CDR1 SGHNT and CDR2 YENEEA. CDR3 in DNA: TGTGCCAGCAGCTCCCTCGGAGATACGCAGTATTTT. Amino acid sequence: CASSSLGDTQYF.